Each of the 31 T cell receptor beta chains below was sequenced from the same sample in a study of blood T cell repertoires in COVID-19. Profiled with immunoSEQ multiplex PCR; TCRdb holds only in-frame clones, not every one. This sample has more than 150,000 clones, with roughly 80% found just once. The sample comprised peripheral blood. The receptors originated from a woman aged 40 to 49 with acute or convalescent COVID-19.

The J gene is TRBJ2-2, the V gene TRBV15, with D possibly TRBD2 on 7 matching bases. The V gene lost 1 base and the J gene lost 2 bases, with 14 bases spanning the gap. This CDR3 spans 17 amino acids. In germline, CDR1 is LNHNV, CDR2 YYDKDF (reference sequence). The CDR3 nucleotides read TGTGCCACCAGCAGAGGAGGGGGGGAAACAAACACCGGGGAGCTGTTTTTT. Translating gives CATSRGGGETNTGELFF. The full variable domain, in which reference TRBV15 and TRBJ2-2 provide the parts outside the CDR3, is DAMVIQNPRYQVTQFGKPVTLSCSQTLNHNVMYWYQQKSSQAPKLLFHYYDKDFNNEADTPDNFQSRRPNTSFCFLDIRSPGLGDTAMYLCATSRGGGETNTGELFFGEGSRLTVL.

The chain is built from TRBV6-5 and TRBJ1-2; no reliable D call. This CDR3 is 13 amino acids long. V lost 0 bases and J lost 6, with 8 bases in between. From germline, CDR1 is MNHEY and CDR2 SVGAGI. The CDR3 bases are TGTGCCAGCAGTTACTCACGGGGTGATGGCTACACCTTC. Protein sequence: CASSYSRGDGYTF.

This chain uses TRBV19 with TRBJ2-5; TRBD2 aligns across 7 bases. Trimming cost V 3 bases and J 5 bases; bases outside gene matches: 12. Germline CDR1 LNHDA, CDR2 SQIVND (reference sequence). CDR3 length: 16 residues. The CDR3 bases are TGTGCCAGTAGTATCGGCCATAACGGGGGGATGGAGACCCAGTACTTC. Its translation is CASSIGHNGGMETQYF. Variable domain in full (rest from reference TRBV19 and TRBJ2-5): DGGITQSPKYLFRKEGQNVTLSCEQNLNHDAMYWYRQDPGQGLRLIYYSQIVNDFQKGDIAEGYSVSREKKESFPLTVTSAQKNPTAFYLCASSIGHNGGMETQYFGPGTRLLVL.

The chain has TRBV5-1 and TRBJ2-5; possibly TRBD1 for D (5 bases). The CDR3 is made up of 13 amino acids. Germline CDR1 SGHRS, CDR2 YFSETQ. Trimming shortened V by 1 base and J by 1 base, and 5 bases separated the two germline ends. CDR3 coding DNA: TGCGCCAGCAGCTTGAGGGGCCAAGAGACCCAGTACTTC. This encodes CASSLRGQETQYF.

The V and J genes are TRBV5-1 and TRBJ2-3, with 7 bases aligning to TRBD2. V dropped 4 bases and J dropped 1; count of bases not matched to a gene: 9. Per the germline V gene, CDR1 is SGHRS and CDR2 is YFSETQ. CDR3 size: 16 residues. CDR3 DNA: TGCGCCAGCAGCGTGGGGAGCGGGACCGGCACAGATACGCAGTATTTT. This gives the protein CASSVGSGTGTDTQYF. Full variable domain (rest looked up from reference TRBV5-1 and TRBJ2-3): KAGVTQTPRYLIKTRGQQVTLSCSPISGHRSVSWYQQTPGQGLQFLFEYFSETQRNKGNFPGRFSGRQFSNSRSEMNVSTLELGDSALYLCASSVGSGTGTDTQYFGPGTRLTVL.

This CDR3 is CASSLGVTETQYF. DNA of the CDR3: TGTGCCAGTAGTCTCGGTGTTACGGAGACCCAGTACTTC. The chain links TRBV19 to TRBJ2-5; D is unclear. V was clipped by 5 bases and J by 5 bases, with 12 bases between them. Germline V lookup: CDR1 LNHDA, CDR2 SQIVND (reference sequence). The CDR3 runs 13 residues.

This clone has a handful of counts. The chain uses TRBV7-9 and TRBJ2-7; TRBD2 is a possible D gene (6 bases). Germline assignment: CDR1 SEHNR and CDR2 FQNEAQ (reference sequence). CDR3 length equals 13 residues. Trimming pared 8 bases from V and 3 bases from J, leaving 14 bases between. The CDR3 DNA sequence: TGTGCCAGCGGGACTGGGCTAGGCTACGAGCAGTACTTC. Translated: CASGTGLGYEQYF.

The chain has TRBV28 and TRBJ1-5; tentative D call: TRBD1 (6 bases). This CDR3 spans 16 amino acids. V was shortened by 8 bases and J by 2 bases, with 19 bases between the two germline ends. Germline CDR1 is MDHEN and CDR2 is SYDVKM. The CDR3 bases are TGTGCCAGCCAAAATTCAGGGGTGCGTGGCAATCAGCCCCAGCATTTT. Translating gives CASQNSGVRGNQPQHF. Complete variable domain (other parts from reference TRBV28 and TRBJ1-5): DVKVTQSSRYLVKRTGEKVFLECVQDMDHENMFWYRQDPGLGLRLIYFSYDVKMKEKGDIPEGYSVSREKKERFSLILESASTNQTSMYLCASQNSGVRGNQPQHFGDGTRLSIL.

The genes are TRBV6-6 and TRBJ1-1, with D maybe TRBD1 (5 bases). V was pared by 3 bases and J by 5 bases, with 13 bases between. Germline V lookup: CDR1 MNHNY, CDR2 SVGAGI (reference sequence). There are 14 residues in the CDR3. The CDR3 reads CASSYGQGGTEAFF. The CDR3 DNA sequence: TGTGCCAGCAGTTATGGTCAGGGTGGAACTGAAGCTTTCTTT.

The genes are TRBV6-1 and TRBJ1-5; D unresolved. Germline V gene sequence: CDR1 MNHNS, CDR2 SASEGT. The CDR3 has 15 amino acids. Deletions cut 2 bases from V and 3 bases from J, with 11 bases between. The DNA for the CDR3 is TGTGCCAGCAGTGAATTAGGGAGGAACAATCAGCCCCAGCATTTT. It is translated as CASSELGRNNQPQHF.

The genes are TRBV5-4 and TRBJ2-2, with 9 bases lining up with TRBD2. Unmatched junction bases numbered 6, after V lost 2 bases and J lost 4 bases. The CDR3 consists of 16 residues. Germline CDR1 SGHNT, CDR2 YYREEE (reference sequence). The chain's CDR3 is CASSFGGRAGTGELFF. The CDR3 DNA reads as TGTGCCAGCAGCTTTGGCGGGAGGGCGGGCACCGGGGAGCTGTTTTTT.

This chain joins TRBV18 and TRBJ2-7; 7 bases fit TRBD2. In germline, CDR1 is KGHSH, CDR2 LQKENI. The V and J ends lost 6 bases and 3 bases, in that order; junction bases with no gene match: 14. The CDR3 is 16 amino acids. Here the CDR3 reads CASSAGTNPYYYEQYF. The CDR3 region has the DNA TGTGCCAGCTCCGCCGGGACTAATCCTTACTACTACGAGCAGTACTTC.

The chain employs TRBV28 and TRBJ2-3; 8 nucleotides line up with TRBD1. The trim removed 5 bases at V and 4 bases at J, leaving 23 bases unmatched. Germline values: CDR1 MDHEN, CDR2 SYDVKM. CDR3 size: 20 residues. CDR3 in amino acids: CASSPTPGTGPNPSADTQYF. CDR3 bases: TGTGCCAGCAGTCCTACACCCGGGACAGGACCCAACCCTAGCGCAGATACGCAGTATTTT.

The chain has TRBV18 and TRBJ2-1, with 7 bases fitting TRBD2. Trimming removed 6 bases from V and 4 bases from J; junction bases left unmatched: 9. This CDR3 comprises 15 residues. Germline loops: CDR1 KGHSH, CDR2 LQKENI. The CDR3 DNA is TGTGCCAGCTCGCCGGGCAGCGGGACTTACAATGAGCAGTTCTTC. Its translation is CASSPGSGTYNEQFF.

This sequence joins TRBV25-1 and TRBJ2-7, with 7 bases lining up with TRBD1. The CDR3 is 14 residues long. CDR1 and CDR2 (germline): MGHDK, SYGVNS. J lost 1 base, V lost 1 base, and 1 base had no gene match. The CDR3: CASSELGQSYEQYF. The CDR3 region has the DNA TGTGCCAGCAGTGAATTGGGACAGTCCTACGAGCAGTACTTC.

This chain joins TRBV5-1 and TRBJ2-7, with TRBD1 matching 10 bases. V was pared by 4 bases and J by 4 bases, with 8 bases of the junction left unmatched. Per the germline V gene, CDR1 is SGHRS and CDR2 is YFSETQ. The CDR3 has 15 residues. The DNA of the CDR3 is TGCGCCAGCAGCCAAACCGTGGGACAGGGGTACGAGCAGTACTTC. This encodes CASSQTVGQGYEQYF.

This clone was seen a few times. The chain links TRBV14 to TRBJ2-2; D call uncertain. The CDR3 length is 15 residues. V lost 3 bases and J lost 2, with 10 bases in between. Germline CDR1 and CDR2: SGHDN and FVKESK. The DNA of the CDR3 is TGTGCCAGCAGCCAGGTGGCGGATAACACCGGGGAGCTGTTTTTT. It codes for CASSQVADNTGELFF.

The chain combines TRBV18 with TRBJ1-3, with D possibly matching TRBD1 (5 bases). The germline gives CDR1 KGHSH, CDR2 LQKENI. V shed 6 bases and J shed 0 bases, with 9 bases lying between them. CDR3 size: 14 residues. This CDR3 is CASSPTGSGNTIYF. In DNA, the CDR3 is TGTGCCAGCTCTCCAACAGGCTCTGGAAACACCATATATTTT.

The rearrangement links TRBV29-1 to TRBJ2-1; TRBD1 might be the D (6 bases). CDR3 length: 17 residues. Germline-derived CDR1 and CDR2 are SQVTM and ANQGSEA. Trimming pared 3 bases from V and 0 bases from J, leaving 18 bases between. As DNA, the CDR3 is TGCAGCGTTGAGTTTTTAGGGGGATCGAGCTCCTACAATGAGCAGTTCTTC. Its translation is CSVEFLGGSSSYNEQFF.

By frequency in the sample, this clone is medium-sized. V usage is TRBV5-6 and J usage is TRBJ2-3, with 11 positions matching TRBD2. CDR3 length: 16 amino acids. Germline trimming cut 4 bases from V and 0 bases from J; bases unmatched to any gene: 4. The germline CDR1 and CDR2 sequences are SGHDT and YYEEEE. The CDR3 sequence is CASSPASGRSTDTQYF. Here the CDR3 DNA reads TGTGCCAGCAGCCCCGCTAGCGGGAGGAGCACAGATACGCAGTATTTT.

The genes are TRBV19 and TRBJ2-1; perhaps TRBD2 as D (5 bases). Germline V lookup: CDR1 LNHDA, CDR2 SQIVND (reference sequence). The CDR3 covers 15 residues. Trimming left V 5 bases short and J 0 bases short, with 11 bases between. The CDR3 nucleotides read TGTGCCAGTAGTGCGAGCGGTAGCTCCTACAATGAGCAGTTCTTC. Translated: CASSASGSSYNEQFF.

The chain recombines TRBV28 with TRBJ1-6; D is possibly TRBD1 (5 bases). Germline lookup yields CDR1 MDHEN and CDR2 SYDVKM. With 7 bases removed from V and 14 bases from J, the gap between germline ends came to 12 bases. The CDR3 loop spans 11 amino acids. This CDR3 reads CASTLRGSLHF. Written as DNA, the CDR3 is TGTGCCAGCACTCTAAGGGGATCCCTCCACTTT.

The chain has TRBV28 and TRBJ2-1; 7 bases are a match to TRBD2. The CDR3 loop spans 14 amino acids. Per the germline V gene, CDR1 is MDHEN and CDR2 is SYDVKM. The V gene end was trimmed by 8 bases and the J gene end by 7 bases; junction bases not matched to a gene: 11. The CDR3 spells CASAIYLGLNEQFF. The DNA for the CDR3 is TGTGCCAGCGCAATCTATCTGGGACTAAATGAGCAGTTCTTC.

The chain couples TRBV6-5 to TRBJ2-7; no clear D gene. V was clipped by 2 bases and J by 0 bases, with 11 bases between them. The CDR3 runs to 15 residues. The germline V gene encodes CDR1 MNHEY and CDR2 SVGAGI. The CDR3 region has the DNA TGTGCCAGCAGTTACACCGATTCGAGCTCCTACGAGCAGTACTTC. The encoded protein is CASSYTDSSSYEQYF.

The V gene is TRBV30, the J gene TRBJ2-7; TRBD2 aligns across 8 bases. J was trimmed by 3 bases and V by 1 base; bases with no gene match: 5. This CDR3 is built from 14 residues. CDR1 and CDR2 (germline): GTSNPN, SVGIG (reference sequence). The DNA for the CDR3 is TGTGCCTGGAGTGGAGTAGCGGGGATCTACGAGCAGTACTTC. Its translation: CAWSGVAGIYEQYF.

The CDR3: CASSLEGEGLYF. The CDR3 DNA is TGCGCCAGCAGCTTGGAGGGGGAAGGGTTGTATTTT. The V and J genes are TRBV5-1 and TRBJ2-3, with a possible D match to TRBD1 (6 bases). Trimming removed 0 bases at V and 14 bases at J, with 13 bases between. The CDR3 is 12 amino acids. The germline CDR1 and CDR2 sequences are SGHRS and YFSETQ.

V gene TRBV6-4 combines with J gene TRBJ2-1, with 11 nucleotides matching TRBD2. The CDR3 extends over 12 amino acids. Germline V gene sequence: CDR1 MRHNA, CDR2 SNTAGT. V lost 2 bases to trimming and J lost 15 bases; unmatched junction nucleotides: 3. DNA for the CDR3: TGTGCCAGCAGTGACCGGACTAGCGGGTTGTTCTTC. Protein: CASSDRTSGLFF.

This clone was picked up one time. V is TRBV5-1 and J is TRBJ2-2; a weak D match, TRBD2 (6 bases). The CDR3 has 14 amino acids. The germline V gene has CDR1 SGHRS and CDR2 YFSETQ. Trimming took 6 bases from V and 8 from J, leaving 17 bases between them. The CDR3 region is CASNPEGGAGELFF. The CDR3 bases are TGCGCCAGCAACCCCGAGGGCGGGGCGGGGGAGCTGTTTTTT.

V and J are TRBV5-1 and TRBJ1-6, with 7 bases lining up with TRBD1. With 0 bases clipped from V and 5 bases from J, the junction kept 2 bases outside the gene matches. This CDR3 has 15 amino acids. Germline V gives CDR1 SGHRS, CDR2 YFSETQ. The CDR3, as DNA: TGCGCCAGCAGCTTGGCCGGACAGGATAATTCACCCCTCCACTTT. Translating gives CASSLAGQDNSPLHF.

The V call is TRBV7-4, the J call TRBJ2-7; D is unresolved. The V end was cut by 5 bases, the J end by 2 bases, with 10 bases between. The CDR3 extends over 13 amino acids. Germline V lookup: CDR1 SGHVT, CDR2 SQSDAQ. Here the CDR3 DNA reads TGTGCCAGCAGCCCCAGTCGTGCCTACGAGCAGTACTTC. Amino acid sequence: CASSPSRAYEQYF.

The V gene is TRBV5-1, the J gene TRBJ1-4; D uncertain. The germline V gene has CDR1 SGHRS and CDR2 YFSETQ. Between the trimmed V and J ends, which lost 0 bases and 2 bases, there was a span of 5 bases. This CDR3 has 14 amino acids. CDR3 nucleotide sequence: TGCGCCAGCAGCTTGGGTCCGACTAATGAAAAACTGTTTTTT. This codes for CASSLGPTNEKLFF.